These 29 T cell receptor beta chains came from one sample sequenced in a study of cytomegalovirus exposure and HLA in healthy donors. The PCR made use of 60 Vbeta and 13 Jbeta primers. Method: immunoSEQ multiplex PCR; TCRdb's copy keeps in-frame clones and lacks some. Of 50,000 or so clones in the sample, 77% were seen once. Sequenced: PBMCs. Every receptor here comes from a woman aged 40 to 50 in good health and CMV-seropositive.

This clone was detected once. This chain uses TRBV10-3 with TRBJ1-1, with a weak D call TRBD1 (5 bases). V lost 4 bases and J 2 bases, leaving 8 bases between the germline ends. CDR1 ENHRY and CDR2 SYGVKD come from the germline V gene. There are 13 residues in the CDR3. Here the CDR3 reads CAISGTPNTEAFF. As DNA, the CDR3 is TGTGCCATCAGTGGGACACCTAACACTGAAGCTTTCTTT.

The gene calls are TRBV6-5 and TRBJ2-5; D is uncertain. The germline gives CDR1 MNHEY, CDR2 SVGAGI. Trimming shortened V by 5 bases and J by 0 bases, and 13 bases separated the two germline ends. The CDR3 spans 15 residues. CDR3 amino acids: CASSLLGAHQETQYF. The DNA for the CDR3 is TGTGCCAGCAGTCTCTTGGGCGCCCACCAAGAGACCCAGTACTTC.

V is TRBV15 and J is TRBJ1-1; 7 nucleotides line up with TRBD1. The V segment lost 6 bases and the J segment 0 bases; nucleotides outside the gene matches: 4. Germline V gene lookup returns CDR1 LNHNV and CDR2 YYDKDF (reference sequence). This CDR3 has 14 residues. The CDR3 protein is CATRGDRVNTEAFF. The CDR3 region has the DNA TGTGCCACCAGGGGAGACAGGGTGAACACTGAAGCTTTCTTT.

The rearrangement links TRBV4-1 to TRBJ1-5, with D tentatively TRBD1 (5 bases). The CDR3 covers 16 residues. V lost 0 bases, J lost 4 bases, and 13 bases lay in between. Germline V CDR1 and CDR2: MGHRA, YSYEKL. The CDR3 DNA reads TGCGCCAGCAGCCAAGAGGGCGGCAGGGTGAATCAGCCCCAGCATTTT. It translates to CASSQEGGRVNQPQHF.

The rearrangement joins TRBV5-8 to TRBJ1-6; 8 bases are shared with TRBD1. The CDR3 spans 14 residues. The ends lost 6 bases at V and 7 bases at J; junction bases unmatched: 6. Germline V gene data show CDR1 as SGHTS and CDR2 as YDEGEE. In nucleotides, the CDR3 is TGTGCCAGCACCACCGGACAGGGCAATTCACCCCTCCACTTT. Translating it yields CASTTGQGNSPLHF.

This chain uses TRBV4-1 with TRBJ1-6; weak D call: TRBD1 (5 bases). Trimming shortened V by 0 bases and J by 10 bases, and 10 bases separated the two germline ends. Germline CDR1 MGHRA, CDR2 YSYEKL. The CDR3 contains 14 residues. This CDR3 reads CASSQDRVRSPLHF. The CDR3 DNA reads TGCGCCAGCAGCCAAGACAGGGTACGATCACCCCTCCACTTT.

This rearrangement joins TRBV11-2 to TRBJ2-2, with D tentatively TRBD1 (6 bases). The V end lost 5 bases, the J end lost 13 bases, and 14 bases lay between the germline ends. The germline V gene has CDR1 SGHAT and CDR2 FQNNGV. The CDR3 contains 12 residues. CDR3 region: CASSRYGQTLFF. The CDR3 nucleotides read TGTGCCAGCAGCCGATACGGACAGACGCTGTTTTTT.

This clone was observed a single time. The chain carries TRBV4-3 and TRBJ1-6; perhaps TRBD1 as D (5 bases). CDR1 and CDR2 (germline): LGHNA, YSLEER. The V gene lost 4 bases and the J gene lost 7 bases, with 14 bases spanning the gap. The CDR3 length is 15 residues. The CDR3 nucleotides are TGCGCCAGCAGCCGAACTCAACCAGGGAATTCACCCCTCCACTTT. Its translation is CASSRTQPGNSPLHF.

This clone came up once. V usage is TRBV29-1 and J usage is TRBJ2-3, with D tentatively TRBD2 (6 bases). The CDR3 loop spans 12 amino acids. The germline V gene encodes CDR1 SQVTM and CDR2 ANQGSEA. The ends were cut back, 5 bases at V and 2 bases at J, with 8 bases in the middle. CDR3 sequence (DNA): TGCAGCGTTCGGGAGTACACAGATACGCAGTATTTT. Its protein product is CSVREYTDTQYF.

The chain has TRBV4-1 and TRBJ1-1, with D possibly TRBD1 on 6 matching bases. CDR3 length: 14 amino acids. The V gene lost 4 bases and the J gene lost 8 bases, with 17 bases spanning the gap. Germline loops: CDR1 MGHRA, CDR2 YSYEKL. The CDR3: CASSRLGPRGEAFF. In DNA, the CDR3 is TGCGCCAGCAGCCGACTCGGACCGAGGGGGGAAGCTTTCTTT.

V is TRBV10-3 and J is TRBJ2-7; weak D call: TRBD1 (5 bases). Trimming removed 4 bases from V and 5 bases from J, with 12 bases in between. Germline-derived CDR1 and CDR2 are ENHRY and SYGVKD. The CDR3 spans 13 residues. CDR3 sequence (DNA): TGTGCCATCAGTGGGCAGACAGTTCACGAGCAGTACTTC. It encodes CAISGQTVHEQYF.

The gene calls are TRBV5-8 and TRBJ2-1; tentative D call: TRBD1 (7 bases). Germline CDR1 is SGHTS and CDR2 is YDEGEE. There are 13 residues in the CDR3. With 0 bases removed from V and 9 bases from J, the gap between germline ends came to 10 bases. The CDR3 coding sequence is TGTGCCAGCAGCTTGGACAGGGGAGGTGAGCAGTTCTTC. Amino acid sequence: CASSLDRGGEQFF.

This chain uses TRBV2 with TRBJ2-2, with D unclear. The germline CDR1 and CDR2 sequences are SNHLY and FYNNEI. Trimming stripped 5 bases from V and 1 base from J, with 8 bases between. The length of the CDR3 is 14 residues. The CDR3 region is CASSRNRNTGELFF. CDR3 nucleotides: TGTGCCAGCAGTCGGAACAGGAACACCGGGGAGCTGTTTTTT.

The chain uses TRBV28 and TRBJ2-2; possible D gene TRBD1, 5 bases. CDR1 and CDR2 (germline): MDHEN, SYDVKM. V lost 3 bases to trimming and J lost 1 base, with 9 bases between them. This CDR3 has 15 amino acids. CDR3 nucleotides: TGTGCCAGCAGTTTCAGGGCAGGGAACACCGGGGAGCTGTTTTTT. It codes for CASSFRAGNTGELFF.

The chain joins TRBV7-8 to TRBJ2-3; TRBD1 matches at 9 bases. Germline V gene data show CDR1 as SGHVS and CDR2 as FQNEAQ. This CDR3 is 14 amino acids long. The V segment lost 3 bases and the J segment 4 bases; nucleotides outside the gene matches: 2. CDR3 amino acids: CASSLRTGADTQYF. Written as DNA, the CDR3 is TGTGCCAGCAGCTTGAGGACAGGGGCAGATACGCAGTATTTT.

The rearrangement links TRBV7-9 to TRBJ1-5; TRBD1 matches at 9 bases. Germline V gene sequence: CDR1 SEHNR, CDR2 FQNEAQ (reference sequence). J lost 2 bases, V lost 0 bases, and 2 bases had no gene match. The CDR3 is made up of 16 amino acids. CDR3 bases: TGTGCCAGCAGCTTAGCCCGACAGGGGGGCAATCAGCCCCAGCATTTT. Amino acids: CASSLARQGGNQPQHF.

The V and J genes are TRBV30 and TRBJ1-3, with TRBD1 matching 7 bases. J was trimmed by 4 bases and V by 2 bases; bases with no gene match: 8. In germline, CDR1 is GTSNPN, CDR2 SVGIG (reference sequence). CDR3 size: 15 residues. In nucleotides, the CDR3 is TGTGCCTGGAGTTTAACAGGGGTGTCAGGAAACACCATATATTTT. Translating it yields CAWSLTGVSGNTIYF.

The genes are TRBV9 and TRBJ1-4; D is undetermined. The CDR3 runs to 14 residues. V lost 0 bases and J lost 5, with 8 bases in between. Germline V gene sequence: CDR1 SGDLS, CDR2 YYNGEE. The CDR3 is CASSVGPANEKLFF. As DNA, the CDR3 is TGTGCCAGCAGCGTAGGGCCCGCAAATGAAAAACTGTTTTTT.

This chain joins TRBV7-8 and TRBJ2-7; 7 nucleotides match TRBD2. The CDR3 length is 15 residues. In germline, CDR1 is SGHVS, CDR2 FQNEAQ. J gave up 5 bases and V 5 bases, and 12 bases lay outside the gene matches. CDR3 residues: CASSRSGTIFDEQYF. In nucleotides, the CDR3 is TGTGCCAGCAGCCGCAGCGGGACTATCTTCGACGAGCAGTACTTC.

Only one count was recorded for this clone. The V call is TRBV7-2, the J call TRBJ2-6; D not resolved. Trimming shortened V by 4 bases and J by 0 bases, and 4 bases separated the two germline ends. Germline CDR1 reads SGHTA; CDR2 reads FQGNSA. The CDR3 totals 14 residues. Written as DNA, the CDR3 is TGTGCCAGCAGCTCGTCCTCTGGGGCCAACGTCCTGACTTTC. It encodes CASSSSSGANVLTF.

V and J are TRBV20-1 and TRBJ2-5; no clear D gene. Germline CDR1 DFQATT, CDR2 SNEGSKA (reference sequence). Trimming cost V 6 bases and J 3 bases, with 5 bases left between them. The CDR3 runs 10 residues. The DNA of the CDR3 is TGCAGTGCCTTTGAAGAGACCCAGTACTTC. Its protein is CSAFEETQYF.

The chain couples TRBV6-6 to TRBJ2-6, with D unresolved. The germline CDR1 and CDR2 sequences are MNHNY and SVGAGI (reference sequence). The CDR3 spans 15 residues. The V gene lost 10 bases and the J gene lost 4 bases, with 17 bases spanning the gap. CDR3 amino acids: CATGNGPLGANVLTF. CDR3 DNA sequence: TGTGCCACCGGAAATGGGCCTCTCGGGGCCAACGTCCTGACTTTC.

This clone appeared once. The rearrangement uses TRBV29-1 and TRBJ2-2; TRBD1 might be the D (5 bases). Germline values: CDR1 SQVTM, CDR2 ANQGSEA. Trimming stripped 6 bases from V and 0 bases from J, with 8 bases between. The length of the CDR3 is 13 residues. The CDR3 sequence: CSVGVPNTGELFF. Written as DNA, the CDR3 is TGCAGCGTAGGGGTCCCGAACACCGGGGAGCTGTTTTTT.

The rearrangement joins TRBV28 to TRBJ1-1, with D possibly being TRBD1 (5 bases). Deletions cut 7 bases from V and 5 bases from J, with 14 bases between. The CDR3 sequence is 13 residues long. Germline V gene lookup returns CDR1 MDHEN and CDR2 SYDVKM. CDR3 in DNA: TGTGCCAGCATCGGGACTCTGCGGACTGAAGCTTTCTTT. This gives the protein CASIGTLRTEAFF.

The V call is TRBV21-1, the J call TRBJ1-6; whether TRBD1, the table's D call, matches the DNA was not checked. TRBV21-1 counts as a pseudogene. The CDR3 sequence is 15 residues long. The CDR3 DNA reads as TGTGCCAGCAGTTTCCAGGGGCCCCATGGTTCACCCCTCCACTTT. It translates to CASSFQGPHGSPLHF.

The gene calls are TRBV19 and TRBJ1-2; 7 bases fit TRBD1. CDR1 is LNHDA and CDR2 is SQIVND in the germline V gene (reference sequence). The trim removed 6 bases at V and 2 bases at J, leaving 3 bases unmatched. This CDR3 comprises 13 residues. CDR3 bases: TGTGCCAGTAGAAGACAGGGAAACTATGGCTACACCTTC. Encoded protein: CASRRQGNYGYTF.

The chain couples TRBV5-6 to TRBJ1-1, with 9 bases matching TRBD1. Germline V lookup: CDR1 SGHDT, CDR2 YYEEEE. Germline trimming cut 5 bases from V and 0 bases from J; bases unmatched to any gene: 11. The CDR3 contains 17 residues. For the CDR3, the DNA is TGTGCCAGCAGTACAGGGGGCCCGATTCACATGAACACTGAAGCTTTCTTT. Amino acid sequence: CASSTGGPIHMNTEAFF.

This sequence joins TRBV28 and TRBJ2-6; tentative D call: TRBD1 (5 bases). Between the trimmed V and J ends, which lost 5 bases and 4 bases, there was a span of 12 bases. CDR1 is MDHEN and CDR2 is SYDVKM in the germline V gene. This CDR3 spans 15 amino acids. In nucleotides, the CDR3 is TGTGCCAGCAGTCAAATCAGGGCGGGGGCCAACGTCCTGACTTTC. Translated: CASSQIRAGANVLTF.

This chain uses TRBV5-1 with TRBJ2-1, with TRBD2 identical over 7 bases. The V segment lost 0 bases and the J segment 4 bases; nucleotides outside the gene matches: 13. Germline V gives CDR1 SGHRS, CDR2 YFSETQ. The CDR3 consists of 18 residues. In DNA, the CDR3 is TGCGCCAGCAGCTTGGAGGGGACTACACAACAACCATACAATGAGCAGTTCTTC. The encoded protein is CASSLEGTTQQPYNEQFF.